This T cell receptor (beta chain) emerged from a study of blood T cell repertoires in COVID-19. As for the study in general: From the United States, Italy and Spain came samples of acute and convalescent COVID-19. Nucleic acid was either cDNA or gDNA, and it came from T cells, B-cell-depleted T cells, or PBMCs.

Some clones are missing from TCRdb's copy, which holds only in-frame ones; the method was immunoSEQ multiplex PCR. This table holds under 200,000 clones, 80% to 90% found once. The CDR3 spans 18 residues. V lost 6 bases to trimming and J lost 4 bases; unmatched junction nucleotides: 11. The germline V gene has CDR1 MDHEN and CDR2 SYDVKM. The chain employs TRBV28 and TRBJ2-3; 15 nucleotides match TRBD2. The specimen was peripheral blood. The source is a man aged 18 to 30 with active or convalescent COVID-19. The CDR3 DNA reads as TGTGCCAGCAGGGACCGAAGGACTAGCGGGGGGGCCGCAGATACGCAGTATTTT. Its translation is CASRDRRTSGGAADTQYF.